This T cell receptor (beta chain) was sequenced in a study of control samples from healthy donors and cancer patients. Produced via immunoSEQ multiplex PCR; TCRdb's table is partial and in-frame only. In the table there are 85,000 to 95,000 clones, approximately 90% of which are singletons. J lost 3 bases, V lost 3 bases, and 4 bases had no gene match. Germline loops: CDR1 SEHNR, CDR2 FQNEAQ (reference sequence). The CDR3 loop spans 14 amino acids. The rearrangement uses TRBV7-9 and TRBJ1-1; 7 bases are shared with TRBD1. This TCR was sampled from a woman between 25 and 40 years old in good health. Sequencing was performed on blood. The CDR3 here is CASSFRQGDTEAFF. DNA for the CDR3: TGTGCCAGCAGCTTTCGACAGGGAGACACTGAAGCTTTCTTT. The complete variable domain, with remaining parts taken from reference TRBV7-9 and TRBJ1-1, reads DTGVSQNPRHKITKRGQNVTFRCDPISEHNRLYWYRQTLGQGPEFLTYFQNEAQLEKSRLLSDRFSAERPKGSFSTLEIQRTEQGDSAMYLCASSFRQGDTEAFFGQGTRLTVV.